This T cell receptor (beta chain) derives from a study of monozygotic twins with cystic fibrosis. CDR1 SGHRS and CDR2 YFSETQ come from the germline V gene. CDR3 length equals 16 residues. V trimming: 4 bases; J trimming: 5 bases; junction bases outside the gene matches: 9. Using immunoSEQ multiplex PCR, the repertoire was profiled, and TCRdb retains in-frame clones only, with some absent. This sample carries fewer than 30,000 clones, roughly 97% of them seen once, and the ten largest clones take 2.7%. This chain joins TRBV5-1 and TRBJ2-2; 9 bases line up with TRBD2. The TCR originated in a girl aged 2 to 9 with cystic fibrosis. The sample taken for sequencing was blood. The CDR3 DNA reads as TGCGCCAGCAGCCGAGCGGGACTAGCTGAGACCGGGGAGCTGTTTTTT. Residues: CASSRAGLAETGELFF.